This T cell receptor beta chain was sequenced for a study of blood T cell repertoires in COVID-19. As for the study in general: Samples came from the United States, Italy and Spain, spanning acute and convalescent COVID-19. In each case, the material was cDNA or gDNA derived from T cells, B-cell-depleted T cells, or PBMCs.

The CDR3 contains 16 residues. V was clipped by 6 bases and J by 5 bases; unmatched bases: 14. The germline CDR1 and CDR2 sequences are MDHEN and SYDVKM. Original methodology: Reference gene primer amplification in the assay estimated nucleated cell counts. Profiled with immunoSEQ multiplex PCR; TCRdb holds only in-frame clones, not every one. That table furnishes V, J and clone size, whereas the DNA furnished D and trimming. The sample holds approximately 70,000 clones, 80% to 90% seen once. This receptor was identified in a man in his fifties with active COVID-19. The specimen sequenced was peripheral blood. The chain employs TRBV28 and TRBJ1-1; 8 bases map to TRBD1. The CDR3 sequence: CASRPYHRGRGTEAFF. CDR3 nucleotides: TGTGCCAGCAGGCCTTACCACAGGGGGAGGGGGACTGAAGCTTTCTTT.